The 19 T cell receptor beta chains reported below all come from one sample, sequenced in a study of blood T cell repertoires in COVID-19. Profiling relied on immunoSEQ multiplex PCR, and the TCRdb table lists in-frame clones only, not all of them. The sample gives approximately 250,000 clones, approximately 86% of which show up once; approximately 1.5% is in the top ten. Source material: peripheral blood. These receptors all come from a woman aged 55-75 years who had recovered from COVID-19.

This sequence joins TRBV28 and TRBJ1-5; D might be TRBD1 (5 bases). The germline V and J ends were trimmed by 5 bases and 2 bases, with 13 bases remaining between them. This CDR3 comprises 15 residues. Germline V gene sequence: CDR1 MDHEN, CDR2 SYDVKM. The CDR3 reads CASSHRTQGNQPQHF. CDR3 in DNA: TGTGCCAGCAGTCACCGGACACAGGGCAATCAGCCCCAGCATTTT.

V and J are TRBV9 and TRBJ1-1; perhaps TRBD1 as D (5 bases). V gave up 4 bases and J gave up 1 base, with 8 bases separating them. This CDR3 is built from 13 residues. Germline V CDR1 and CDR2: SGDLS, YYNGEE. This chain's CDR3 is CASSQTANTEAFF. The CDR3 bases are TGTGCCAGCAGCCAGACAGCGAACACTGAAGCTTTCTTT.

This chain uses TRBV28 with TRBJ2-7; 8 nucleotides match TRBD1. With 7 bases clipped from V and 3 bases from J, the junction kept 14 bases outside the gene matches. The CDR3 totals 16 residues. The germline CDR1 and CDR2 sequences are MDHEN and SYDVKM. The chain's CDR3 is CASTLAPYRGNYEQYF. The CDR3 region has the DNA TGTGCCAGCACCTTGGCCCCGTACAGGGGGAACTACGAGCAGTACTTC.

V is TRBV12-5 and J is TRBJ2-7; D might be TRBD1 (5 bases). Per germline, CDR1 LGHNT and CDR2 FRNRAP. Between the trimmed V and J ends, which lost 1 base and 6 bases, there was a span of 7 bases. The CDR3 runs 12 residues. The CDR3 protein is CASGLDTGEQYF. The CDR3 DNA sequence: TGTGCTAGTGGTTTGGACACAGGCGAGCAGTACTTC. Combining the CDR3 with reference TRBV12-5 and TRBJ2-7 gives the whole variable domain DARVTQTPRHKVTEMGQEVTMRCQPILGHNTVFWYRQTMMQGLELLAYFRNRAPLDDSGMPKDRFSAEMPDATLATLKIQPSEPRDSAVYFCASGLDTGEQYFGPGTRLTVT.

This chain connects TRBV2 to TRBJ1-1; no clear D gene. The CDR3 spans 14 residues. The germline CDR1 and CDR2 sequences are SNHLY and FYNNEI. Deletions cut 4 bases from V and 0 bases from J, with 9 bases between. CDR3 sequence: CASSVYGVNTEAFF. DNA of the CDR3: TGTGCCAGCAGTGTCTACGGGGTGAACACTGAAGCTTTCTTT.

The rearrangement uses TRBV29-1 and TRBJ1-2; 8 bases line up with TRBD1. J was trimmed by 4 bases and V by 6 bases; bases with no gene match: 10. From germline, CDR1 is SQVTM and CDR2 ANQGSEA. This CDR3 comprises 14 residues. The CDR3 DNA is TGCAGCGTGGAAAATGGACAGGGCTCCTATGGCTACACCTTC. Translating it yields CSVENGQGSYGYTF.

The gene calls are TRBV27 and TRBJ1-5; no clear D. The CDR3 consists of 13 residues. Germline values: CDR1 MNHEY, CDR2 SMNVEV (reference sequence). Trimming took off 0 bases at V and 9 bases at J, with 9 bases between the two ends. The CDR3 DNA reads as TGTGCCAGCAGTTTATCCGGGTCCTGGCCCCAGCATTTT. Translated, it gives CASSLSGSWPQHF.

In its sample, this clone was seen a few times. V is TRBV3-1 (or the pseudogene TRBV3-2) and J is TRBJ1-2, with TRBD1 identical over 11 bases. Germline-derived CDR1 and CDR2 are LGHDT and YNNKEL (reference sequence). Losses at the gene ends were 4 bases for V and 6 bases for J; bases not matched to a gene: 1. CDR3 length equals 13 residues. CDR3 DNA sequence: TGTGCCAGCAGCCCGGACAGGGGGCATGGCTACACCTTC. Amino acid sequence: CASSPDRGHGYTF.

This chain connects TRBV2 to TRBJ1-6; tentative D call: TRBD1 (6 bases). Trimming took 5 bases from V and 7 from J, leaving 9 bases between them. This CDR3 spans 13 amino acids. CDR1 and CDR2 from the germline V gene are SNHLY and FYNNEI. This chain's CDR3 is CASSFRGNSPLHF. The CDR3 region has the DNA TGTGCCAGCAGTTTCAGGGGAAATTCACCCCTCCACTTT.

The rearrangement joins TRBV4-2 to TRBJ2-5; no clear D gene. CDR1 LGHNA and CDR2 YNFKEQ come from the germline V gene. Between the trimmed V and J ends, which lost 2 bases and 2 bases, there was a span of 12 bases. There are 15 residues in the CDR3. CDR3 in DNA: TGTGCCAGCAGCCAACCGCGACATCAACAAGAGACCCAGTACTTC. Amino acids: CASSQPRHQQETQYF.

The rearrangement links TRBV14 to TRBJ2-7, with 7 nucleotides matching TRBD1. This CDR3 contains 12 residues. Germline values: CDR1 SGHDN, CDR2 FVKESK. Trimming took 6 bases from V and 2 from J; bases not matched to a gene: 1. The CDR3 is CASSDRAYEQYF. The CDR3 bases are TGTGCCAGCAGTGACAGGGCCTACGAGCAGTACTTC.

A remark on this clone: A read error may produce the germline difference seen at one junction end. V gene TRBV7-7 combines with J gene TRBJ2-5; 8 bases are a match to TRBD1. Germline lookup yields CDR1 SSHAT and CDR2 FNYEAQ (reference sequence). The CDR3 has 19 residues. CDR3 protein: CASSLGGGQGTEEVETQYF. CDR3 DNA: TGTGCTAGCAGCTTAGGGGGTGGACAGGGAACGGAAGAAGTAGAGACCCAGTACTTC.

The chain carries TRBV6-2 or TRBV6-3 and TRBJ2-7, with 8 nucleotides matching TRBD1. J lost 3 bases, V lost 2 bases, and 12 bases had no gene match. The CDR3 contains 17 residues. The germline gives CDR1 MNHEY, CDR2 SVGEGT. CDR3 nucleotides: TGTGCCAGCAGTTACAGGACAGGGACGGGTTTTGACTACGAGCAGTACTTC. It is translated as CASSYRTGTGFDYEQYF.

The chain is built from TRBV7-2 and TRBJ1-1, with 10 bases fitting TRBD1. V gave up 3 bases and J gave up 0 bases; unmatched junction bases: 4. This CDR3 is built from 16 residues. Germline V gene sequence: CDR1 SGHTA, CDR2 FQGNSA. The CDR3 sequence: CASSFTGTGVNTEAFF. As DNA, the CDR3 is TGTGCCAGCAGCTTTACCGGGACAGGGGTGAACACTGAAGCTTTCTTT. Looking up the rest from reference TRBV7-2 and TRBJ1-1 gives the full variable domain: GAGVSQSPSNKVTEKGKDVELRCDPISGHTALYWYRQSLGQGLEFLIYFQGNSAPDKSGLPSDRFSAERTGGSVSTLTIQRTQQEDSAVYLCASSFTGTGVNTEAFFGQGTRLTVV.

The V call is TRBV11-3, the J call TRBJ2-1; no definite D call. The CDR3 has 13 amino acids. From germline, CDR1 is SGHNT and CDR2 YENEEA. V lost 5 bases and J lost 4, with 9 bases in between. The CDR3 region is CASSVSWYNEQFF. CDR3 nucleotides: TGTGCCAGCAGCGTCAGTTGGTACAATGAGCAGTTCTTC. The whole variable domain, remainder taken from reference TRBV11-3 and TRBJ2-1, is EAGVVQSPRYKIIEKKQPVAFWCNPISGHNTLYWYLQNLGQGPELLIRYENEEAVDDSQLPKDRFSAERLKGVDSTLKIQPAELGDSAVYLCASSVSWYNEQFFGPGTRLTVL.

This clone was counted once. This sequence joins TRBV6-5 and TRBJ1-2; maybe TRBD1 (6 bases). Trimming removed 3 bases at V and 4 bases at J, with 12 bases between. The CDR3 has 14 amino acids. Germline V gives CDR1 MNHEY, CDR2 SVGAGI. For the CDR3, the DNA is TGTGCCAGCAGTTATCCCGGACAGACCTATGGCTACACCTTC. It specifies CASSYPGQTYGYTF.

The V and J genes are TRBV2 and TRBJ2-2; D may be TRBD1 (6 bases). Germline V gene data show CDR1 as SNHLY and CDR2 as FYNNEI. There are 14 residues in the CDR3. V gave up 3 bases and J gave up 4 bases, with 9 bases separating them. DNA of the CDR3: TGTGCCAGCAGTGACAGGGGAAGCACCGGGGAGCTGTTTTTT. Its translation: CASSDRGSTGELFF.

The rearrangement joins TRBV12-3 or TRBV12-4 to TRBJ1-1, with D unclear. Trimming cost V 2 bases and J 0 bases, with 4 bases left between them. This CDR3 is 13 amino acids long. The CDR3 coding sequence is TGTGCCAGCAGTTTACGTATGAACACTGAAGCTTTCTTT. Its translation: CASSLRMNTEAFF.

This clone appeared a few times. The chain employs TRBV5-1 and TRBJ2-3; 8 nucleotides agree with TRBD1. The CDR3 has 13 amino acids. Trimming at V came to 4 bases and at J to 5 bases, leaving 3 bases not matched to a gene. Germline CDR1 and CDR2: SGHRS and YFSETQ. DNA of the CDR3: TGCGCCAGCAGCGGCGGGACAGGAGATACGCAGTATTTT. This encodes CASSGGTGDTQYF.